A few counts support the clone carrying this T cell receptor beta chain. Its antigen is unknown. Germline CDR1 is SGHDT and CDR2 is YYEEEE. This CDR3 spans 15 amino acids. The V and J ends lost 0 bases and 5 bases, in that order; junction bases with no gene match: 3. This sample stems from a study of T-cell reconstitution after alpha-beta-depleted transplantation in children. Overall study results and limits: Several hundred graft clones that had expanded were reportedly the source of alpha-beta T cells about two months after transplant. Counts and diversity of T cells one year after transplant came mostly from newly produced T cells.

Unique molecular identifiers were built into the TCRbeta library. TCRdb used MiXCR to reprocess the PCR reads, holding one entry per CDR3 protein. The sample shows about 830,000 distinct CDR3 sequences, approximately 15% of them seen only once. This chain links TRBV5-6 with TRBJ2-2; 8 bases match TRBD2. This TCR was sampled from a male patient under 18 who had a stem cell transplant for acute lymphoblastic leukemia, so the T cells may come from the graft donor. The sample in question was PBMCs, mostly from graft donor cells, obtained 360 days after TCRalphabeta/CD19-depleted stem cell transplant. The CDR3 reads CASSLDGRETGELFF. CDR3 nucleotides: TGTGCCAGCAGCTTGGACGGGAGGGAGACCGGGGAGCTGTTTTTT.